The 16 T cell receptor beta chains reported below all come from one sample, sequenced in a study of siplizumab effects on memory and regulatory T cells. TCRdb's table, derived via immunoSEQ multiplex PCR, lists solely in-frame clones and lacks some. The sample shows around 72,000 clones, more than 80% of them seen only once. Sequenced material: CD8+ T cells sorted from blood. All receptors come from a human donor in good health.

This chain connects TRBV28 to TRBJ1-1; D is ambiguous. There are 14 residues in the CDR3. Germline CDR1 and CDR2: MDHEN and SYDVKM. Trimming stripped 2 bases from V and 4 bases from J, with 11 bases between. As DNA, the CDR3 is TGTGCCAGCAGTTTAGGCTACGTCGGCACTGAAGCTTTCTTT. Translation gives CASSLGYVGTEAFF. Complete variable domain (other parts from reference TRBV28 and TRBJ1-1): DVKVTQSSRYLVKRTGEKVFLECVQDMDHENMFWYRQDPGLGLRLIYFSYDVKMKEKGDIPEGYSVSREKKERFSLILESASTNQTSMYLCASSLGYVGTEAFFGQGTRLTVV.

V is TRBV27 and J is TRBJ1-5; perhaps TRBD1 as D (5 bases). Germline CDR1 MNHEY, CDR2 SMNVEV (reference sequence). The CDR3 is 14 residues long. V was trimmed by 3 bases and J by 6 bases, leaving 12 bases between them. Here the CDR3 DNA reads TGTGCCAGCAGTTTCGGCCGCGGGACTCAGCCCCAGCATTTT. Its translation: CASSFGRGTQPQHF.

This chain connects TRBV29-1 to TRBJ2-7; D is possibly TRBD1 (5 bases). The germline CDR1 and CDR2 sequences are SQVTM and ANQGSEA. This CDR3 contains 12 residues. V dropped 7 bases and J dropped 3 bases, with 13 bases sitting between them. CDR3 loop: CSALDSLYEQYF. Written as DNA, the CDR3 is TGCAGCGCGCTTGACAGTCTCTACGAGCAGTACTTC.

The chain is built from TRBV7-8 and TRBJ2-1; 7 bases match TRBD2. This CDR3 is 16 amino acids long. The V and J ends lost 1 base and 0 bases, in that order; junction bases with no gene match: 3. Germline CDR1 and CDR2: SGHVS and FQNEAQ. The CDR3 DNA is TGTGCCAGCAGCTTAGAGGGCGGGAGCTCCTACAATGAGCAGTTCTTC. As protein: CASSLEGGSSYNEQFF.

The genes are TRBV2 and TRBJ2-5; TRBD1 aligns across 9 bases. With the DNA end fitting TRBJ2-7 better, the J assignment may be wrong. Germline-derived CDR1 and CDR2 are SNHLY and FYNNEI. The CDR3 totals 15 residues. The CDR3 DNA is TGTGCCAGCACTCCTCCGGACAGGGGTGGGTACGAGCAGTACTTC. This codes for CASTPPDRGGYEQYF.

The chain uses TRBV5-1 and TRBJ2-2, with 11 bases identical to TRBD1. Germline values: CDR1 SGHRS, CDR2 YFSETQ. The length of the CDR3 is 16 residues. V lost 2 bases, J lost 7 bases, and 7 bases stayed unmatched. The CDR3 nucleotides are TGCGCCAGCAGCTTTAAATGGACAGGGGGCATCGGGGAGCTGTTTTTT. Protein: CASSFKWTGGIGELFF.

A note on this clone: Because the CDR3 is missing its conserved closing phenylalanine or tryptophan, this is likely a read error. V and J are TRBV27 and TRBJ1-1; 7 nucleotides match TRBD1. This CDR3 region has 14 residues. Germline CDR1 and CDR2: MNHEY and SMNVEV (reference sequence). Trimming cost V 3 bases and J 2 bases; bases outside gene matches: 3. The CDR3 loop reads CASSFAGGNTEAFS. The CDR3 region has the DNA TGTGCCAGCAGTTTTGCAGGGGGAAACACTGAAGCTTTCTCT.

In its sample, this clone was seen once. This chain connects TRBV9 to TRBJ1-5; D gene uncertain. The CDR3 consists of 14 residues. The germline V and J ends were trimmed by 0 bases and 3 bases, with 7 bases remaining between them. CDR1 is SGDLS, CDR2 YYNGEE, per germline. The CDR3 DNA is TGTGCCAGCAGCGTAGAGGCCGCCAATCAGCCCCAGCATTTT. Amino acid sequence: CASSVEAANQPQHF.

V gene TRBV29-1 combines with J gene TRBJ1-2, with 7 bases fitting TRBD1. This CDR3 contains 12 residues. Trimming removed 5 bases from V and 7 bases from J; junction bases left unmatched: 7. Germline V CDR1 and CDR2: SQVTM, ANQGSEA. Here the CDR3 DNA reads TGCAGCGTTCTCGACAGGGAGGCTGGCTACACCTTC. Translating it yields CSVLDREAGYTF.

The chain employs TRBV5-1 and TRBJ2-7; TRBD1 might be the D (5 bases). The V end lost 0 bases, the J end lost 0 bases, and 10 bases lay between the germline ends. This CDR3 has 15 residues. Per the germline V gene, CDR1 is SGHRS and CDR2 is YFSETQ. CDR3 in DNA: TGCGCCAGCAGCTTGGTTACAGGTTCCTCCTACGAGCAGTACTTC. Translated, it gives CASSLVTGSSYEQYF.

The V gene is TRBV11-2, the J gene TRBJ2-1, with D perhaps being TRBD1 or TRBD2 (5 bases each). The CDR3 totals 15 residues. V was trimmed by 7 bases and J by 0 bases, leaving 13 bases between them. Germline V gives CDR1 SGHAT, CDR2 FQNNGV. CDR3 nucleotide sequence: TGTGCCAGCATGCCCGGGACCCGCTCCTACAATGAGCAGTTCTTC. Protein: CASMPGTRSYNEQFF.

This rearrangement joins TRBV30 to TRBJ2-1; 7 positions agree with TRBD1. J was trimmed by 2 bases and V by 3 bases; bases with no gene match: 4. The length of the CDR3 is 14 residues. CDR1 and CDR2 from the germline V gene are GTSNPN and SVGIG (reference sequence). CDR3 protein: CAWSRTGAYNEQFF. CDR3 coding DNA: TGTGCCTGGAGCCGGACAGGAGCCTACAATGAGCAGTTCTTC.

The chain recombines TRBV29-1 with TRBJ2-1; D remains unclear. Trimming left V 6 bases short and J 4 bases short, with 7 bases between. CDR1 is SQVTM, CDR2 ANQGSEA, per germline. The CDR3 has 11 amino acids. CDR3: CSVQRYNEQFF. The CDR3 region has the DNA TGCAGCGTCCAAAGATACAATGAGCAGTTCTTC.

This chain links TRBV2 with TRBJ1-6; D is undetermined. This CDR3 has 17 residues. The germline CDR1 and CDR2 sequences are SNHLY and FYNNEI. Trimming removed 3 bases at V and 0 bases at J, with 12 bases between. The CDR3 DNA follows: TGTGCCAGCAGTGATTACCCCTTGAGCTCCTATAATTCACCCCTCCACTTT. Translation gives CASSDYPLSSYNSPLHF.

The genes are TRBV19 and TRBJ2-7, with a weak D call TRBD2 (6 bases). Trimming removed 1 base from V and 3 bases from J, with 10 bases in between. From germline, CDR1 is LNHDA and CDR2 SQIVND (reference sequence). This CDR3 has 14 amino acids. This chain's CDR3 is CASSIVGTRYEQYF. The CDR3 region has the DNA TGTGCCAGTAGTATAGTCGGGACTCGCTACGAGCAGTACTTC.

J is TRBJ2-5 and V is TRBV27; 9 bases are a match to TRBD2. Germline V gene sequence: CDR1 MNHEY, CDR2 SMNVEV (reference sequence). The CDR3 is 14 amino acids. V was pared by 6 bases and J by 5 bases, with 7 bases of the junction left unmatched. The CDR3 here is CASREREVGETQYF. Here the CDR3 DNA reads TGTGCCAGCAGGGAGCGGGAGGTAGGGGAGACCCAGTACTTC.